This T cell receptor beta chain was sequenced during a study of CD8+CD57+ T cells in acquired aplastic anemia. According to the study, genomic DNA was the template for TCR beta VDJ and CDR3 profiling. TCRdb reprocessed the reads with MiXCR, giving one entry per CDR3 protein. The repertoire includes 200,000 to 300,000 distinct CDR3 sequences, 70% to 85% of them detected once, and less than 50% sits in the top ten. Whoever was chosen for sequencing had shown CD8+CD57+ cell expansion by flow cytometry. The study sampled blood from patients who had received no therapy. On this clonotype: What it binds is unknown.

Study-level findings and limits: Patients and controls shared over 25 CD8+ CDR3 sequences, which appeared highly expressed in patients and within their immunodominant clones.

Specimen: sorted CD4+, CD8+, or CD8+CD57+ T cells (not recorded which) from PBMCs. The TCR comes from a human donor with aplastic anemia.

CDR3 sequence (DNA): TGCAGCGTTGAGAGGGTGGGAGGTAGAGAGACCCAGTACTTC. It encodes CSVERVGGRETQYF. The chain joins TRBV20-1 to TRBJ2-5, with D perhaps TRBD2 (6 bases). CDR1 is DFQATT, CDR2 SNEGSKA, per germline (reference sequence). The CDR3 spans 14 residues.